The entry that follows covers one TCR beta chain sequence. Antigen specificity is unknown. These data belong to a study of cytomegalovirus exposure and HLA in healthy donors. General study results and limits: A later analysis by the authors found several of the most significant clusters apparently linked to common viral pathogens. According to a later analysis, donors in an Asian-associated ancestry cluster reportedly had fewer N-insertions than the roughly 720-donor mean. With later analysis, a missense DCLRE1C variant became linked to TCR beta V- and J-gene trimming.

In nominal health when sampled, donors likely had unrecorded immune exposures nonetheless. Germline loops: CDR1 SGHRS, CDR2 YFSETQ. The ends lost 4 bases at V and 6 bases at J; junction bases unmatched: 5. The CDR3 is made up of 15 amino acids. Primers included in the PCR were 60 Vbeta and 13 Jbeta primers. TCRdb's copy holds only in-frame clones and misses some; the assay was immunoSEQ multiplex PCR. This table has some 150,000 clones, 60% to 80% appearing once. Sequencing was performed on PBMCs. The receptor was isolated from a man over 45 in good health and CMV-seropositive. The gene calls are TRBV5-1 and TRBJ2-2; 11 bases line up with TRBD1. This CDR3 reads CASSLGTGGSGELFF. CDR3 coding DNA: TGCGCCAGCAGCCTAGGGACAGGGGGTTCCGGGGAGCTGTTTTTT.